The 6 T cell receptor beta chains given below trace back to one sample, sequenced in a study of blood T cell repertoires in COVID-19. Clones were read by immunoSEQ multiplex PCR, and TCRdb kept only the in-frame ones, dropping some. The sample lists some 300,000 clones; 89% were seen once. Sequencing used PBMCs or T cells enriched from blood (not recorded which). The source of these receptors is a woman aged 40 to 50 who had recovered from COVID-19.

The chain links TRBV19 to TRBJ2-7; 7 nucleotides align to TRBD1. The V segment lost 5 bases and the J segment 4 bases; nucleotides outside the gene matches: 2. Looked up from germline, CDR1 is LNHDA and CDR2 is SQIVND (reference sequence). This CDR3 is 12 amino acids long. The CDR3 sequence: CASSLQGYEQYF. The CDR3 DNA is TGTGCCAGTAGTTTACAGGGGTACGAGCAGTACTTC.

The chain is built from TRBV6-2 or TRBV6-3 and TRBJ2-5; 8 positions agree with TRBD1. This CDR3 has 16 amino acids. Germline V gene sequence: CDR1 MNHEY, CDR2 SVGEGT. Germline trimming cut 2 bases from V and 2 bases from J; bases unmatched to any gene: 7. The CDR3 DNA reads TGTGCCAGCAGTTACGGGACAGGCCCCTCACAAGAGACCCAGTACTTC. It yields the protein CASSYGTGPSQETQYF.

In this sample, this clone turned up a few times. The chain has TRBV5-4 and TRBJ1-2; no definite D call. The CDR3 sequence is 14 residues long. Germline assignment: CDR1 SGHNT and CDR2 YYREEE (reference sequence). Trimming pared 3 bases from V and 8 bases from J, leaving 17 bases between. Here the CDR3 reads CASSSLDRSGGYTF. For the CDR3, the DNA is TGTGCCAGCAGCTCTCTAGACCGCTCTGGGGGCTACACCTTC.

This clone was counted many times. V is TRBV18 and J is TRBJ1-2; tentatively, D is TRBD1 (6 bases). This CDR3 is built from 17 residues. The V end lost 3 bases, the J end lost 0 bases, and 17 bases lay between the germline ends. Looked up from germline, CDR1 is KGHSH and CDR2 is LQKENI. The CDR3 loop reads CASSPVQGQGTNYGYTF. The CDR3 region has the DNA TGTGCCAGCTCACCTGTTCAGGGCCAGGGGACTAACTATGGCTACACCTTC.

J is TRBJ1-1 and V is TRBV21-1. TRBV21-1 is termed a pseudogene. The CDR3 covers 16 residues. CDR3 amino acids: CASSKARGGLNTEAFF. CDR3 bases: TGTGCCAGCAGCAAAGCGCGTGGGGGGTTGAACACTGAAGCTTTCTTT.

The V gene is TRBV19, the J gene TRBJ2-4, with TRBD2 matching over 15 bases. The germline gives CDR1 LNHDA, CDR2 SQIVND (reference sequence). V shed 5 bases and J 3 bases; nucleotides not matched to a gene: 14. This CDR3 is 20 amino acids long. CDR3 residues: CASSAGLAGGPSLVKNIQYF. CDR3 nucleotides: TGTGCCAGTAGTGCAGGACTAGCGGGAGGGCCAAGTCTAGTCAAAAACATTCAGTACTTC.